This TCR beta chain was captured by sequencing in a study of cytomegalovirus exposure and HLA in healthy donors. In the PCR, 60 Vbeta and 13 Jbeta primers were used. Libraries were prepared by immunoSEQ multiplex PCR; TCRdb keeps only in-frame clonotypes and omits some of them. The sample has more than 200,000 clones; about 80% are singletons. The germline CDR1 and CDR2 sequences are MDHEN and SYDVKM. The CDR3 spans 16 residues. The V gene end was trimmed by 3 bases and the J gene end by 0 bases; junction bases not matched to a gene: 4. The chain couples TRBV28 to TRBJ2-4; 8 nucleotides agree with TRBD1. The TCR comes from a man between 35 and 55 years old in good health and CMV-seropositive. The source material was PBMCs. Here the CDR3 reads CASSFRTGLAKNIQYF. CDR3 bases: TGTGCCAGCAGTTTCCGGACAGGGCTAGCCAAAAACATTCAGTACTTC.